Following are 10 T cell receptor beta chains from one sample sequenced in a study of blood T cell repertoires in COVID-19. Measured with immunoSEQ multiplex PCR; TCRdb has only the in-frame clones, and not every one. The sample holds fewer than 200,000 clones; about 80% are singletons and the top ten take 7.8%. Material: peripheral blood. The source of these receptors is a woman aged 60 to 75 with COVID-19, enrolled during active disease.

The chain combines TRBV27 with TRBJ2-3; no reliable D call. The V gene's germline CDR1 is MNHEY and CDR2 SMNVEV (reference sequence). The CDR3 covers 17 residues. V lost 2 bases to trimming and J lost 0 bases, with 15 bases between them. Here the CDR3 reads CASSLPPEVTSTDTQYF. The CDR3 DNA follows: TGTGCCAGCAGTTTACCCCCTGAAGTAACTAGCACAGATACGCAGTATTTT.

V gene TRBV28 combines with J gene TRBJ2-3; 11 nucleotides align to TRBD1. This CDR3 region has 16 residues. The germline V gene encodes CDR1 MDHEN and CDR2 SYDVKM. The ends lost 6 bases at V and 7 bases at J; junction bases unmatched: 12. CDR3 sequence (DNA): TGTGCCAGCAGCCGTCTTGGGACAGGGGGTAGAAATACGCAGTATTTT. It translates to CASSRLGTGGRNTQYF.

The V and J genes are TRBV7-9 and TRBJ1-1, with 10 positions matching TRBD1. Germline loops: CDR1 SEHNR, CDR2 FQNEAQ (reference sequence). Trimming cost V 5 bases and J 7 bases; bases outside gene matches: 19. The CDR3 contains 18 residues. This chain's CDR3 is CASSANLGGQGPRSEAFF. The CDR3 DNA follows: TGTGCCAGCAGCGCAAACTTGGGGGGACAGGGGCCCAGGAGTGAAGCTTTCTTT.

This chain connects TRBV27 to TRBJ1-5; the D is unclear. With 3 bases removed from V and 7 bases from J, the gap between germline ends came to 22 bases. This CDR3 spans 17 amino acids. Germline V gene data show CDR1 as MNHEY and CDR2 as SMNVEV (reference sequence). CDR3: CASSLRPDPSLGQPQHF. CDR3 DNA: TGTGCCAGCAGTTTGCGACCGGATCCCTCGCTCGGGCAGCCCCAGCATTTT.

The chain is built from TRBV5-1 and TRBJ2-5; weak D call: TRBD2 (5 bases). CDR1 and CDR2 (germline): SGHRS, YFSETQ. V lost 3 bases and J 2 bases, leaving 26 bases between the germline ends. This CDR3 is 19 amino acids long. The CDR3 is CASSSTSGLIGWKQETQYF. In DNA, the CDR3 is TGCGCCAGCAGCTCGACCTCAGGACTCATTGGGTGGAAACAAGAGACCCAGTACTTC.

The chain uses TRBV11-2 and TRBJ1-6; the D is unclear. Trimming removed 5 bases at V and 7 bases at J, with 9 bases between. The CDR3 runs to 13 residues. Germline V gene data show CDR1 as SGHAT and CDR2 as FQNNGV. CDR3 bases: TGTGCCAGCAGCCATCCCGGGAATTCACCCCTCCACTTT. It translates to CASSHPGNSPLHF.

This clone appeared a single time. The chain couples TRBV9 to TRBJ1-3; tentative D call: TRBD1 (5 bases). The CDR3 has 14 residues. Per the germline V gene, CDR1 is SGDLS and CDR2 is YYNGEE. V lost 0 bases and J lost 8, with 12 bases in between. The CDR3 spells CASSVVGSGDTIYF. Here the CDR3 DNA reads TGTGCCAGCAGCGTAGTTGGATCGGGGGACACCATATATTTT.

This clone was recorded a few times. The chain links TRBV28 to TRBJ2-7, with 9 bases identical to TRBD1. Germline V gene data show CDR1 as MDHEN and CDR2 as SYDVKM. With V trimmed by 3 bases and J by 2 bases, 8 bases remained unmatched. CDR3 length equals 16 residues. The CDR3 region is CASSFSGQGRPYEQYF. The CDR3 nucleotides are TGTGCCAGCAGTTTCTCCGGACAGGGGCGCCCCTACGAGCAGTACTTC.

The DNA for the CDR3 is TGTGCCAGCAGTTCCCGGGACAGGGGTTTTATTAGCAATCAGCCCCAGCATTTT. Translation: CASSSRDRGFISNQPQHF. The rearrangement links TRBV2 to TRBJ1-5; 10 bases match TRBD1. Germline trimming cut 5 bases from V and 0 bases from J; bases unmatched to any gene: 10. The length of the CDR3 is 18 residues. The germline CDR1 and CDR2 sequences are SNHLY and FYNNEI.

The chain couples TRBV2 to TRBJ1-6, with a tentative D call TRBD1 (6 bases). The CDR3 runs to 18 residues. Germline CDR1 and CDR2: SNHLY and FYNNEI. V lost 4 bases and J lost 5, with 21 bases in between. The CDR3 loop reads CASSAKTPRTANNSPLHF. The CDR3, as DNA: TGTGCCAGCAGTGCAAAGACACCGAGGACAGCCAATAATTCACCCCTCCACTTT.